Each of the 9 T cell receptor beta chains below was sequenced from the same sample in a study of blood T cells in healthy people across ages. Primers used in a second PCR of about 7 to 11 cycles were a sample-barcoded 5' primer and a J-beta primer mix. TCRdb fed the 5' RACE reads into MiXCR, producing one record per CDR3 protein. The sample lists hundreds of thousands of distinct CDR3 sequences; around half were seen once. The sequenced sample consisted of blood. These receptors all come from a man at least 80 years old in good health.

As DNA, the CDR3 is TGTGCCAGCAGCGACTCCGGGACAGGGGATGGCTACACCTTC. Amino acid sequence: CASSDSGTGDGYTF. The chain joins TRBV9 to TRBJ1-2, with 10 bases fitting TRBD1. This CDR3 is built from 14 residues. Germline V CDR1 and CDR2: SGDLS, YYNGEE. V shed 3 bases and J 6 bases; nucleotides not matched to a gene: 5.

In its sample, this clonotype was seen a few times. J is TRBJ1-2 and V is TRBV7-9; no clear D gene. CDR3 size: 14 residues. CDR1 is SEHNR and CDR2 is FQNEAQ in the germline V gene (reference sequence). The V end lost 0 bases, the J end lost 3 bases, and 8 bases lay between the germline ends. CDR3 bases: TGTGCCAGCAGCTTAGCAGGGTGGGACTATGGCTACACCTTC. It codes for CASSLAGWDYGYTF.

This CDR3 reads CASSAGLDLEQYF. The CDR3 DNA follows: TGTGCCAGCAGCGCGGGACTAGATCTCGAGCAGTACTTC. The rearrangement uses TRBV9 and TRBJ2-7, with 8 bases lining up with TRBD2. CDR1 is SGDLS and CDR2 is YYNGEE in the germline V gene. The junction had 5 bases not matched to a gene; V was cut back by 3 bases and J by 6 bases. The CDR3 is made up of 13 amino acids.

The chain is built from TRBV5-1 and TRBJ2-5; D remains unclear. Trimming left V 4 bases short and J 1 base short, with 11 bases between. In germline, CDR1 is SGHRS, CDR2 YFSETQ. CDR3 size: 14 residues. The CDR3 nucleotides read TGCGCCAGCAGCCTAGTTATGAGCCAAGAGACCCAGTACTTC. This gives the protein CASSLVMSQETQYF.

V gene TRBV28 combines with J gene TRBJ2-5; 9 bases map to TRBD1. Germline CDR1 and CDR2: MDHEN and SYDVKM. The CDR3 contains 15 residues. The trim removed 6 bases at V and 4 bases at J, leaving 9 bases unmatched. The CDR3 reads CASRTPQGASETQYF. CDR3 nucleotide sequence: TGTGCCAGCAGGACCCCACAGGGGGCCTCAGAGACCCAGTACTTC.

The rearrangement links TRBV7-2 to TRBJ2-7; tentatively, D is TRBD1 (5 bases). The J call may be mistaken, given a closer DNA end match to TRBJ2-5. CDR3 length equals 15 residues. Germline loops: CDR1 SGHTA, CDR2 FQGNSA. The DNA of the CDR3 is TGTGCCAGCAGCTTAGTTGGGGCCTCCGGGGAGACCCAGTACTTC. Amino acids: CASSLVGASGETQYF.

The V call is TRBV20-1, the J call TRBJ1-1; unclear D gene. The CDR3 contains 13 residues. The germline V and J ends were trimmed by 2 bases and 0 bases, with 7 bases remaining between them. The germline V gene encodes CDR1 DFQATT and CDR2 SNEGSKA (reference sequence). CDR3: CSARPHMNTEAFF. DNA of the CDR3: TGCAGTGCTAGACCCCATATGAACACTGAAGCTTTCTTT.

The rearrangement uses TRBV7-2 and TRBJ2-7, with D possibly TRBD2 on 6 matching bases. The CDR3 has 15 residues. The V end lost 1 base, the J end lost 2 bases, and 12 bases lay between the germline ends. Germline CDR1 is SGHTA and CDR2 is FQGNSA. DNA for the CDR3: TGTGCCAGCAGCTTAGGCCGGGAGTCCACCTACGAGCAGTACTTC. Amino acid sequence: CASSLGRESTYEQYF.

This chain joins TRBV11-2 and TRBJ2-3; TRBD2 agrees at 7 bases. CDR3 length: 15 residues. Germline V lookup: CDR1 SGHAT, CDR2 FQNNGV. V dropped 1 base and J dropped 5; count of bases not matched to a gene: 6. Written as DNA, the CDR3 is TGTGCCAGCAGCTTAGGACTAGCCAAGGTAGATACGCAGTATTTT. Amino acids: CASSLGLAKVDTQYF.